The 28 T cell receptor beta chains listed next were all sequenced from one sample in a study of T-cell memory formation after mild COVID-19. TCRdb reprocessed the 5' RACE reads with MiXCR, giving one entry per CDR3 protein. The sample holds 430,000 or so distinct CDR3 sequences, 20% to 30% seen once. Sequenced sample: PBMCs or a T cell subset sorted from them (not recorded which). All receptors come from an adult woman who had mild COVID-19 (a few samples of this study predate the infection). Cell type and time point are not known.

The chain combines TRBV7-8 with TRBJ2-2; D might be TRBD1 or TRBD2, each matching 5 bases. This CDR3 region has 16 residues. Deletions cut 0 bases from V and 7 bases from J, with 15 bases between. CDR1 is SGHVS and CDR2 is FQNEAQ in the germline V gene. The CDR3 DNA is TGTGCCAGCAGCTTAGCGGGGACCCCGGCAGGCGGGGAGCTGTTTTTT. This encodes CASSLAGTPAGGELFF.

The chain couples TRBV15 to TRBJ2-7, with 7 nucleotides matching TRBD2. Germline lookup yields CDR1 LNHNV and CDR2 YYDKDF (reference sequence). V gave up 0 bases and J gave up 7 bases; unmatched junction bases: 9. This CDR3 comprises 15 residues. DNA for the CDR3: TGTGCCACCAGCAGAGATTGGGGGGGGTTGGAAGAGCAGTACTTC. As protein: CATSRDWGGLEEQYF.

This clonotype appeared a few times. The rearrangement joins TRBV12-3 or TRBV12-4 to TRBJ1-3; TRBD1 aligns across 7 bases. This CDR3 region has 14 residues. The V and J ends lost 5 bases and 4 bases, in that order; junction bases with no gene match: 5. The CDR3 DNA reads TGTGCCAGCAGTCACGGACAGGTCGGAAACACCATATATTTT. It encodes CASSHGQVGNTIYF.

The V call is TRBV28, the J call TRBJ2-1, with a tentative D call TRBD1 (5 bases). Trimming removed 9 bases at V and 5 bases at J, with 11 bases between. Germline values: CDR1 MDHEN, CDR2 SYDVKM. There are 12 residues in the CDR3. The CDR3 reads CASKDTHNEQFF. DNA for the CDR3: TGTGCCAGTAAGGACACCCACAATGAGCAGTTCTTC.

The sample holds a few counts of this clonotype. V usage is TRBV20-1 and J usage is TRBJ1-1, with unresolved D. The CDR3 contains 14 residues. Trimming shortened V by 1 base and J by 0 bases, and 9 bases separated the two germline ends. In germline, CDR1 is DFQATT, CDR2 SNEGSKA (reference sequence). The CDR3 DNA reads as TGCAGTGCTAGAGTAAATCGGCTGAACACTGAAGCTTTCTTT. This encodes CSARVNRLNTEAFF.

The rearrangement links TRBV7-2 to TRBJ1-5; D unresolved. From germline, CDR1 is SGHTA and CDR2 FQGNSA. This CDR3 comprises 16 residues. Trimming removed 0 bases from V and 0 bases from J, with 9 bases in between. CDR3 in amino acids: CASSLAPGFSNQPQHF. CDR3 DNA: TGTGCCAGCAGCTTAGCGCCGGGCTTTAGCAATCAGCCCCAGCATTTT.

The chain carries TRBV5-1 and TRBJ2-2; 8 nucleotides match TRBD1. In germline, CDR1 is SGHRS, CDR2 YFSETQ. The length of the CDR3 is 16 residues. The J segment lost 2 bases and the V segment lost 1 base, leaving 4 bases of the junction unmatched. In nucleotides, the CDR3 is TGCGCCAGCAGCTTGATGACAGGGGTCAACACCGGGGAGCTGTTTTTT. Amino acid sequence: CASSLMTGVNTGELFF.

Only a few counts were recorded for this clonotype. This chain connects TRBV3-1 to TRBJ1-2; D remains unclear. The V end was cut by 1 base, the J end by 8 bases, with 11 bases between. This CDR3 has 13 amino acids. The germline gives CDR1 LGHDT, CDR2 YNNKEL (reference sequence). The CDR3 nucleotides read TGTGCCAGCAGCCAAGTTCGAGGTTCGGGCTACACCTTC. It specifies CASSQVRGSGYTF.

This chain connects TRBV24-1 to TRBJ2-2, with a weak D call TRBD2 (5 bases). Trimming took 8 bases from V and 6 from J, leaving 12 bases between them. CDR1 KGHDR and CDR2 SFDVKD come from the germline V gene. This CDR3 has 13 residues. The CDR3 region is CATKLVPAGELFF. CDR3 sequence (DNA): TGTGCCACCAAACTAGTCCCCGCCGGGGAGCTGTTTTTT.

This chain connects TRBV20-1 to TRBJ2-7; D remains unclear. The CDR3 runs 15 residues. V dropped 0 bases and J dropped 2 bases, with 14 bases sitting between them. Germline-derived CDR1 and CDR2 are DFQATT and SNEGSKA (reference sequence). The CDR3 coding sequence is TGCAGTGCTAGAGATCGACGGTCCCTTACCTACGAGCAGTACTTC. Translation gives CSARDRRSLTYEQYF.

CDR3 residues: CSARPGLAGGAGELFF. The CDR3 DNA reads TGCAGTGCTAGACCCGGACTAGCGGGAGGGGCCGGGGAGCTGTTTTTT. The chain is built from TRBV20-1 and TRBJ2-2, with TRBD2 matching 15 bases. V trimming: 2 bases; J trimming: 6 bases; junction bases outside the gene matches: 4. CDR3 size: 16 residues. From germline, CDR1 is DFQATT and CDR2 SNEGSKA (reference sequence).

This clonotype showed up just a few times. The CDR3, as DNA: TGCGCCAGCAGCTTGTCCCGGGGTGGCTCTGACTATGGCTACACCTTC. It specifies CASSLSRGGSDYGYTF. V is TRBV5-1 and J is TRBJ1-2; D uncertain. The V gene's germline CDR1 is SGHRS and CDR2 YFSETQ. V was clipped by 1 base and J by 3 bases, with 16 bases between them. The CDR3 has 16 residues. The variable domain in full, with the rest retrieved from reference TRBV5-1 and TRBJ1-2, is KAGVTQTPRYLIKTRGQQVTLSCSPISGHRSVSWYQQTPGQGLQFLFEYFSETQRNKGNFPGRFSGRQFSNSRSEMNVSTLELGDSALYLCASSLSRGGSDYGYTFGSGTRLTVV.

This clonotype showed up just a few times. The chain carries TRBV29-1 and TRBJ2-7; possibly TRBD2 for D (6 bases). Per the germline V gene, CDR1 is SQVTM and CDR2 is ANQGSEA. V gave up 7 bases and J gave up 4 bases, with 11 bases separating them. The CDR3 spans 11 residues. CDR3 in amino acids: CSGAGRYEQYF. As DNA, the CDR3 is TGCAGCGGGGCAGGGAGGTACGAGCAGTACTTC.

This chain connects TRBV7-2 to TRBJ2-1, with 13 nucleotides matching TRBD2. Looked up from germline, CDR1 is SGHTA and CDR2 is FQGNSA. The CDR3 is made up of 15 amino acids. The junction had 4 bases not matched to a gene; V was cut back by 4 bases and J by 7 bases. The chain's CDR3 is CASSSGLAGMNEQFF. The DNA of the CDR3 is TGTGCCAGCAGCTCGGGACTAGCGGGAATGAATGAGCAGTTCTTC.

The gene calls are TRBV7-9 and TRBJ1-1, with unresolved D. Germline CDR1 SEHNR, CDR2 FQNEAQ (reference sequence). The V and J ends lost 2 bases and 0 bases respectively, with 10 bases between them. This CDR3 region has 15 residues. The CDR3 sequence is CASSLSGVMNTEAFF. In DNA form, the CDR3 reads TGTGCCAGCAGCTTATCTGGAGTTATGAACACTGAAGCTTTCTTT.

This clonotype was found a few times. The chain couples TRBV9 to TRBJ2-5; D gene unclear. The CDR3 consists of 14 residues. The V gene's germline CDR1 is SGDLS and CDR2 YYNGEE. Trimming took 0 bases from V and 4 from J, leaving 10 bases between them. CDR3 sequence: CASSVGSPSETQYF. In DNA form, the CDR3 reads TGTGCCAGCAGCGTAGGTTCGCCCTCAGAGACCCAGTACTTC.

This clonotype has just a few counts. CDR3 residues: CSAIRGSTDTQYF. DNA for the CDR3: TGCAGTGCTATTCGGGGTAGCACAGATACGCAGTATTTT. The chain couples TRBV20-1 to TRBJ2-3; D is possibly TRBD2 (5 bases). CDR3 length: 13 amino acids. CDR1 is DFQATT, CDR2 SNEGSKA, per germline (reference sequence). Between the trimmed V and J ends, which lost 4 bases and 0 bases, there was a span of 8 bases.

The chain couples TRBV7-2 to TRBJ1-1; weak D call: TRBD1 (6 bases). Germline V gene data show CDR1 as SGHTA and CDR2 as FQGNSA. CDR3 length equals 14 residues. Trimming pared 5 bases from V and 3 bases from J, leaving 13 bases between. The CDR3 protein is CASSTRGLDTEAFF. The CDR3 DNA is TGTGCCAGCAGCACGCGGGGGCTGGACACTGAAGCTTTCTTT. Looking up the rest from reference TRBV7-2 and TRBJ1-1 gives the full variable domain: GAGVSQSPSNKVTEKGKDVELRCDPISGHTALYWYRQSLGQGLEFLIYFQGNSAPDKSGLPSDRFSAERTGGSVSTLTIQRTQQEDSAVYLCASSTRGLDTEAFFGQGTRLTVV.

This clonotype occurred a few times. The chain carries TRBV3-1 and TRBJ1-1; TRBD1 might be the D (5 bases). There are 14 residues in the CDR3. CDR1 is LGHDT, CDR2 YNNKEL, per germline (reference sequence). Trimming removed 4 bases from V and 5 bases from J, with 14 bases in between. CDR3 in amino acids: CASSPVGGGTEAFF. In nucleotides, the CDR3 is TGTGCCAGCAGCCCGGTCGGGGGTGGGACTGAAGCTTTCTTT.

The chain uses TRBV20-1 and TRBJ1-2; the D gene is possibly TRBD1 (6 bases). Trimming left V 6 bases short and J 4 bases short, with 18 bases between. The CDR3 contains 14 residues. Per germline, CDR1 DFQATT and CDR2 SNEGSKA (reference sequence). The CDR3 region is CSARLQGLAYGYTF. As DNA, the CDR3 is TGCAGTGCGCGCTTACAGGGCTTAGCCTATGGCTACACCTTC.

The chain is built from TRBV7-9 and TRBJ2-7; 10 nucleotides agree with TRBD2. The CDR3 spans 16 residues. V gave up 1 base and J gave up 3 bases; unmatched junction bases: 6. Germline-derived CDR1 and CDR2 are SEHNR and FQNEAQ (reference sequence). DNA of the CDR3: TGTGCCAGCAGCTTAGGGCTAGCGGGGGATCTCTACGAGCAGTACTTC. It specifies CASSLGLAGDLYEQYF.

This chain connects TRBV5-1 to TRBJ2-3, with D tentatively TRBD2 (5 bases). V lost 2 bases to trimming and J lost 5 bases, with 18 bases between them. Germline V lookup: CDR1 SGHRS, CDR2 YFSETQ. This CDR3 is 16 amino acids long. CDR3 sequence reads: CASSFRTDYPRDTQYF. CDR3 nucleotides: TGCGCCAGCAGCTTTCGGACCGACTACCCCAGAGATACGCAGTATTTT.

This clonotype was counted only a few times. The rearrangement uses TRBV20-1 and TRBJ2-7; D unresolved. This CDR3 region has 13 residues. V was trimmed by 6 bases and J by 0 bases, leaving 12 bases between them. Germline assignment: CDR1 DFQATT and CDR2 SNEGSKA (reference sequence). CDR3 protein: CSATSPTSYEQYF. DNA of the CDR3: TGCAGTGCCACCTCCCCGACCTCCTACGAGCAGTACTTC.

This chain uses TRBV5-1 with TRBJ2-2; 12 bases agree with TRBD1. Germline V gene data show CDR1 as SGHRS and CDR2 as YFSETQ. The V and J ends lost 4 bases and 8 bases, in that order; junction bases with no gene match: 6. This CDR3 spans 15 amino acids. The CDR3 protein is CASSLTGQGAGELFF. CDR3 nucleotides: TGCGCCAGCAGCCTCACGGGACAGGGGGCTGGGGAGCTGTTTTTT.

This clonotype turned up a few times. The chain recombines TRBV4-1 with TRBJ2-1, with D tentatively TRBD1 or TRBD2 (6 bases each). Trimming left V 1 base short and J 4 bases short, with 17 bases between. Germline CDR1 and CDR2: MGHRA and YSYEKL. The CDR3 spans 17 residues. The chain's CDR3 is CASSQGLRGAGYNEQFF. The CDR3, as DNA: TGCGCCAGCAGCCAAGGTTTGAGGGGGGCGGGGTACAATGAGCAGTTCTTC.

This clonotype has a count of ten or more. This chain links TRBV4-1 with TRBJ2-1; no clear D. The ends were cut back, 0 bases at V and 5 bases at J, with 8 bases in the middle. CDR3 size: 14 residues. The V gene's germline CDR1 is MGHRA and CDR2 YSYEKL. As DNA, the CDR3 is TGCGCCAGCAGCCAAGACCCGATTCACAATGAGCAGTTCTTC. Its protein is CASSQDPIHNEQFF.

Many counts were recorded for this clonotype. The J gene is TRBJ2-3, the V gene TRBV24-1, with D hard to call. Germline loops: CDR1 KGHDR, CDR2 SFDVKD. The CDR3 is 14 amino acids. The germline V and J ends were trimmed by 5 bases and 0 bases, with 8 bases remaining between them. The CDR3: CATSGGYSTDTQYF. The CDR3 coding sequence is TGTGCCACCAGTGGTGGGTATAGCACAGATACGCAGTATTTT.

This chain connects TRBV5-6 to TRBJ2-2; tentatively, D is TRBD1 (5 bases). Germline V gene data show CDR1 as SGHDT and CDR2 as YYEEEE. Trimming removed 2 bases from V and 3 bases from J, with 11 bases in between. The CDR3 runs to 15 residues. The CDR3 nucleotides are TGTGCCAGCAGCTTACCAGGGTTCTACACCGGGGAGCTGTTTTTT. Its translation is CASSLPGFYTGELFF.